The 8 T cell receptor beta chains listed next were all sequenced from one sample in a study of shared T cell receptors in the human thymus. The assay was immunoSEQ multiplex PCR, and TCRdb's table has in-frame clones only and misses some. This table has approximately 580,000 clones, 75% to 85% appearing once. This same sample was also part of a study on human thymus T cells.

Sequencing was carried out using thymocytes. Receptor source: a boy in the first two years of life with a congenital heart defect.

The rearrangement uses TRBV6-7 and TRBJ2-7, with 7 bases that match TRBD1. TRBV6-7 is known as an ORF, though its function is uncertain. The CDR3 contains 16 residues. The J segment lost 0 bases and the V segment lost 2 bases, leaving 7 bases of the junction unmatched. CDR3 DNA sequence: TGTGCCAGCAGTTACGCACCGGGACAGAGCTCCTACGAGCAGTACTTC. This translates into CASSYAPGQSSYEQYF.

CDR3 residues: CASSYGGTGDYAEAFF. CDR3 DNA: TGTGCCAGCAGCTACGGGGGGACAGGAGATTACGCTGAAGCTTTCTTT. The chain uses TRBV7-9 and TRBJ1-1; 8 bases map to TRBD1. The CDR3 is 16 residues long. In germline, CDR1 is SEHNR, CDR2 FQNEAQ (reference sequence). Unmatched junction bases numbered 13, after V lost 4 bases and J lost 6 bases.

The rearrangement links TRBV4-2 to TRBJ1-5; D might be TRBD1 (5 bases). Trimming removed 0 bases at V and 0 bases at J, with 18 bases between. CDR1 LGHNA and CDR2 YNFKEQ come from the germline V gene. The CDR3 loop spans 19 amino acids. CDR3 DNA: TGTGCCAGCAGCCAAGAGTGCGCAGGGAAGGCGTTTAGCAATCAGCCCCAGCATTTT. As protein: CASSQECAGKAFSNQPQHF.

This clone was detected only a few times. This chain uses TRBV5-5 with TRBJ2-7; TRBD1 aligns across 9 bases. This CDR3 is built from 14 residues. After removal of 4 bases from V and 3 bases from J, the junction contained 5 bases not matched to a gene. Germline assignment: CDR1 SGHKS and CDR2 YYEKEE (reference sequence). This chain's CDR3 is CASSIRDRDYEQYF. The CDR3 bases are TGTGCCAGCAGCATCCGGGACAGGGACTACGAGCAGTACTTC.

The genes are TRBV7-2 and TRBJ2-2, with TRBD2 matching 8 bases. Germline V CDR1 and CDR2: SGHTA, FQGNSA. After removal of 5 bases from V and 5 bases from J, the junction contained 10 bases not matched to a gene. This CDR3 has 16 residues. This CDR3 is CASSLGSGRGTGELFF. The CDR3 DNA reads TGTGCCAGCAGCCTAGGGAGCGGGAGAGGAACCGGGGAGCTGTTTTTT.

This CDR3 reads CASSHRGGTEAFF. Here the CDR3 DNA reads TGTGCCAGCAGCCACAGGGGAGGCACTGAAGCTTTCTTT. This chain uses TRBV28 with TRBJ1-1; 7 nucleotides match TRBD1. In germline, CDR1 is MDHEN, CDR2 SYDVKM. This CDR3 is 13 amino acids long. Trimming cost V 6 bases and J 4 bases; bases outside gene matches: 5.

The chain is built from TRBV30 and TRBJ2-3; 10 bases align to TRBD1. With V trimmed by 6 bases and J by 3 bases, 3 bases remained unmatched. The CDR3 is made up of 13 amino acids. Germline CDR1 and CDR2: GTSNPN and SVGIG (reference sequence). This chain's CDR3 is CACRDRGTDTQYF. The CDR3 DNA reads as TGTGCCTGCCGGGACAGGGGAACAGATACGCAGTATTTT.

V usage is TRBV15 and J usage is TRBJ1-5; D is perhaps TRBD1 (6 bases). Germline CDR1 LNHNV, CDR2 YYDKDF (reference sequence). The CDR3 covers 17 residues. Trimming cost V 3 bases and J 0 bases, with 15 bases left between them. CDR3 coding DNA: TGTGCCACCAGCAGGGGAGACAGGTCCTATAGCAATCAGCCCCAGCATTTT. It yields the protein CATSRGDRSYSNQPQHF.